These T cell receptor beta chains were read from a single sample in a study of CD8 T cells in Susac syndrome. One entry per CDR3 protein, called by TCRdb with MiXCR from the immunoSEQ multiplex PCR reads. The sample includes some 190,000 distinct CDR3 sequences, 94% of them seen just once. The material sequenced was CD4+ T cells from PBMCs. These receptors originate from a human donor with Susac syndrome. Both conserved end residues are part of each CDR3. Each record gives: V gene, D gene, J gene, clone size, CDR3 protein, CDR3 DNA. D genes are given only for firm matches. Clone size is given for some rows only: seen once, a few or many times, or a class if the clone is expanded.

v_gene: TRBV20-1; d_gene: .; j_gene: TRBJ2-5; abundance: few; CDR3aa: CSAIGLQLEAGPSYF; CDR3nt: TGCAGTGCTATAGGGCTACAGCTCGAGGCGGGGCCTTCGTACTTC
v_gene: TRBV30; d_gene: .; j_gene: TRBJ2-7; abundance: once; CDR3aa: CAWTRGLSYEQYF; CDR3nt: TGTGCCTGGACCCGGGGGCTCTCCTACGAGCAGTACTTC
v_gene: TRBV20-1; d_gene: .; j_gene: TRBJ1-2; abundance: .; CDR3aa: CSAHDNYGYTF; CDR3nt: TGCAGTGCTCATGACAACTATGGCTACACCTTC
v_gene: TRBV27; d_gene: TRBD1; j_gene: TRBJ2-7; abundance: .; CDR3aa: CASSLGQGLAYEQYF; CDR3nt: TGTGCCAGCAGTTTAGGACAGGGGCTCGCCTACGAGCAGTACTTC
v_gene: TRBV11-1; d_gene: TRBD2; j_gene: TRBJ2-5; abundance: .; CDR3aa: CASRFTGGQETQYF; CDR3nt: TGTGCCAGCAGGTTTACGGGGGGACAAGAGACCCAGTACTTC
v_gene: TRBV7-3; d_gene: .; j_gene: TRBJ2-5; abundance: .; CDR3aa: CASSLGGATETQYF; CDR3nt: TGTGCCAGCAGCTTAGGGGGGGCCACAGAGACCCAGTACTTC
v_gene: TRBV9; d_gene: TRBD2; j_gene: TRBJ2-5; abundance: .; CDR3aa: CASSVQAGRETQYF; CDR3nt: TGTGCCAGCAGCGTACAAGCGGGGCGGGAGACCCAGTACTTC
v_gene: TRBV20-1; d_gene: .; j_gene: TRBJ1-1; abundance: .; CDR3aa: CSASLSGERTEAFF; CDR3nt: TGCAGTGCTAGCCTCTCAGGGGAAAGAACTGAAGCTTTCTTT
v_gene: TRBV2; d_gene: TRBD2; j_gene: TRBJ2-5; abundance: .; CDR3aa: CASTGGYQETQYF; CDR3nt: TGTGCCAGCACCGGGGGGTACCAAGAGACCCAGTACTTC
v_gene: TRBV5-6; d_gene: TRBD1; j_gene: TRBJ1-5; abundance: once; CDR3aa: CASSLRTGEGQPQHF; CDR3nt: TGTGCCAGCAGCTTACGTACAGGGGAGGGTCAGCCCCAGCATTTT
v_gene: TRBV30; d_gene: TRBD1; j_gene: TRBJ1-2; abundance: once; CDR3aa: CAGRQGPNYGYTF; CDR3nt: TGTGCCGGAAGACAGGGCCCTAACTATGGCTACACCTTC
v_gene: TRBV3-1; d_gene: .; j_gene: TRBJ1-1; abundance: .; CDR3aa: CASSQDLARGDMNTEAFF; CDR3nt: TGTGCCAGCAGCCAAGATCTCGCTCGAGGCGACATGAACACTGAAGCTTTCTTT
v_gene: TRBV9; d_gene: .; j_gene: TRBJ2-2; abundance: .; CDR3aa: CASSVKAGAGTGELFF; CDR3nt: TGTGCCAGCAGCGTAAAGGCGGGGGCAGGTACCGGGGAGCTGTTTTTT
v_gene: TRBV7-9; d_gene: .; j_gene: TRBJ1-2; abundance: .; CDR3aa: CASSLQGSYGYTF; CDR3nt: TGTGCCAGCAGCTTACAGGGATCCTATGGCTACACCTTC
v_gene: TRBV7-9; d_gene: .; j_gene: TRBJ2-1; abundance: .; CDR3aa: CASSLGITQFF; CDR3nt: TGTGCCAGCAGCTTAGGGATAACCCAGTTCTTC
v_gene: TRBV20-1; d_gene: .; j_gene: TRBJ2-6; abundance: .; CDR3aa: CSARLQGTGANVLTF; CDR3nt: TGCAGTGCTAGGCTCCAGGGAACTGGGGCCAACGTCCTGACTTTC
v_gene: TRBV9; d_gene: .; j_gene: TRBJ2-1; abundance: .; CDR3aa: CASSVGGGRDNEQFF; CDR3nt: TGTGCCAGCAGCGTAGGGGGGGGCCGTGACAATGAGCAGTTCTTC
v_gene: TRBV28; d_gene: .; j_gene: TRBJ2-5; abundance: .; CDR3aa: CASSLGHSQETQYF; CDR3nt: TGTGCCAGCAGTTTGGGACACAGCCAAGAGACCCAGTACTTC
v_gene: TRBV7-3; d_gene: .; j_gene: TRBJ2-7; abundance: once; CDR3aa: CASSLQVASVEQYF; CDR3nt: TGTGCCAGCAGCTTACAGGTAGCCTCCGTGGAGCAGTACTTC